The rows below give T cell receptor beta chains drawn from one sample of a study of cytotoxic CD8 clonotypes in ibrutinib-treated CLL. Produced via immunoSEQ multiplex PCR; TCRdb's table is partial and in-frame only. The sample consists of some 15,000 clones, approximately 71% of them appearing once. The material was PBMCs, obtained before ibrutinib treatment. The receptors were sampled from a human donor with chronic lymphocytic leukemia. The CDR3 runs from the conserved cysteine through the conserved F or W.

v_call cdr3_length cdr3_aa
TRBV28 16 CASSLGREGGGQPQHF
TRBV27 15 CASSYQGAEVNEQFF
TRBV21-1 14 CASSKGQGKETQYF
TRBV29-1 11 CSVREGETQYF
TRBV5-5 13 CASSLTSEETQYF
TRBV11-3 17 CASSSRGGPLSSYEQYF
TRBV4-2 17 CASSQGPPGSGANVLTF
TRBV7-9 16 CASSLGLADSTDTQYF
TRBV10-1 14 CASNTSGGGNEQFF
TRBV28 17 CASSVITGVRAGGEQYF
TRBV5-1 14 CASRRNRDFYEQYF
TRBV11-3 14 CASSLDASTDTQYF
TRBV19 12 CASGGYGQPQHF
TRBV9 15 CASSVGSAGPNEQFF
TRBV2 19 CASSEFSPLGGRGSYPLHF
TRBV6-6 12 CASRGLNYGYTF
TRBV27 14 CASPRLASTDTQYF
TRBV7-3 14 CASSPGQANNEQFF
TRBV6-5 16 CASSYRVGTGVNIQYF
TRBV14 14 CASSPGLRDMTQYF
TRBV2 13 CASVGGITDTQYF
TRBV4-3 13 CASSQDYLTEAFF
TRBV5-4 18 CASSPPVGTGFSSETQYF